The 27 T cell receptor beta chains listed next were all sequenced from one sample in a study of tumour-infiltrating T cells in Burkitt lymphoma. Produced via immunoSEQ multiplex PCR; TCRdb's table is partial and in-frame only. In the table there are approximately 4,000 clones, approximately 79% of which are singletons. The sequencing input was tumor tissue. These receptor sequences come from a human donor with diffuse large B-cell lymphoma. Some clones in this sample may be carry-over from other donors' samples.

This chain connects TRBV5-5 to TRBJ2-4; 8 positions agree with TRBD2. The germline CDR1 and CDR2 sequences are SGHKS and YYEKEE (reference sequence). The CDR3 consists of 16 residues. V lost 4 bases, J lost 3 bases, and 9 bases stayed unmatched. As DNA, the CDR3 is TGTGCCAGCAGCCCCCGGAGCACTAGCGGCAAAAACATTCAGTACTTC. Translating it yields CASSPRSTSGKNIQYF.

This clone was counted a single time. V usage is TRBV29-1 and J usage is TRBJ1-2; D uncertain. V lost 6 bases, J lost 6 bases, and 11 bases lay in between. This CDR3 contains 11 residues. The germline V gene has CDR1 SQVTM and CDR2 ANQGSEA. CDR3 nucleotides: TGCAGCGTGAAGTTGGGCGATGGCTACACCTTC. Translation gives CSVKLGDGYTF.

The V call is TRBV7-6, the J call TRBJ2-7; TRBD1 matches at 7 bases. This CDR3 comprises 15 residues. Per the germline V gene, CDR1 is SGHVS and CDR2 is FNYEAQ. The V gene end was trimmed by 5 bases and the J gene end by 2 bases; junction bases not matched to a gene: 9. In DNA, the CDR3 is TGTGCCAGCAGCAAAGGGACAGAATTTACCTACGAGCAGTACTTC. Translation gives CASSKGTEFTYEQYF.

This chain links TRBV9 with TRBJ2-2, with a possible D match to TRBD2 (7 bases). The germline gives CDR1 SGDLS, CDR2 YYNGEE. This CDR3 contains 15 residues. V lost 3 bases to trimming and J lost 4 bases, with 13 bases between them. Written as DNA, the CDR3 is TGTGCCAGCAGCGAGGCGGGGGCGGGCACCGGGGAGCTGTTTTTT. Residues: CASSEAGAGTGELFF.

The J gene is TRBJ2-3, the V gene TRBV2; 14 positions match TRBD2. Per the germline V gene, CDR1 is SNHLY and CDR2 is FYNNEI. The CDR3 extends over 14 amino acids. J lost 8 bases, V lost 9 bases, and 7 bases had no gene match. As DNA, the CDR3 is TGTGCCAGAGGGGGACTAGCGGGAGCACGTACGCAGTATTTT. It specifies CARGGLAGARTQYF.

This clone was seen a single time. The gene calls are TRBV30 and TRBJ1-2; TRBD1 agrees at 7 bases. The germline CDR1 and CDR2 sequences are GTSNPN and SVGIG (reference sequence). The CDR3 is 11 amino acids. The CDR3, as DNA: TGTGCTCGCACAGGGGACTATGGCTACACCTTC. It specifies CARTGDYGYTF.

This chain connects TRBV5-6 to TRBJ1-5; D gene unclear. V was trimmed by 0 bases and J by 2 bases, leaving 6 bases between them. The CDR3 totals 14 residues. CDR1 is SGHDT, CDR2 YYEEEE, per germline. The CDR3 DNA is TGTGCCAGCAGCTTGGGCCGGCGCAATCAGCCCCAGCATTTT. Translation: CASSLGRRNQPQHF. The full variable domain, with the rest looked up from reference TRBV5-6 and TRBJ1-5, is DAGVTQSPTHLIKTRGQQVTLRCSPKSGHDTVSWYQQALGQGPQFIFQYYEEEERQRGNFPDRFSGHQFPNYSSELNVNALLLGDSALYLCASSLGRRNQPQHFGDGTRLSIL.

V usage is TRBV27 and J usage is TRBJ2-7; 9 bases fit TRBD2. V gave up 2 bases and J gave up 0 bases; unmatched junction bases: 2. The CDR3 is 15 residues long. The germline gives CDR1 MNHEY, CDR2 SMNVEV (reference sequence). CDR3 DNA sequence: TGTGCCAGCAGTTTAAAGCGGGGGGACTCCTACGAGCAGTACTTC. This encodes CASSLKRGDSYEQYF.

The V and J genes are TRBV5-4 and TRBJ2-5; D might be TRBD1 or TRBD2, each matching 5 bases. Germline CDR1 reads SGHNT; CDR2 reads YYREEE (reference sequence). The CDR3 loop spans 14 amino acids. Trimming removed 3 bases at V and 5 bases at J, with 14 bases between. CDR3 loop: CASSWARQRETQYF. The CDR3 bases are TGTGCCAGCAGCTGGGCTAGACAGCGGGAGACCCAGTACTTC.

V and J are TRBV7-6 and TRBJ2-3; tentative D call: TRBD2 (6 bases). The CDR3 has 16 residues. Trimming took 5 bases from V and 2 from J, leaving 17 bases between them. Germline values: CDR1 SGHVS, CDR2 FNYEAQ. CDR3 in amino acids: CASSQNAAGFTDTQYF. Here the CDR3 DNA reads TGTGCCAGCAGCCAGAACGCGGCGGGGTTCACAGATACGCAGTATTTT. The full variable domain, in which reference TRBV7-6 and TRBJ2-3 provide the parts outside the CDR3, is GAGVSQSPRYKVTKRGQDVALRCDPISGHVSLYWYRQALGQGPEFLTYFNYEAQQDKSGLPNDRFSAERPEGSISTLTIQRTEQRDSAMYRCASSQNAAGFTDTQYFGPGTRLTVL.

The CDR3 loop reads CASSRAPGGSGPGELFF. The CDR3 DNA sequence: TGCGCCAGCAGCCGCGCCCCGGGCGGGAGCGGGCCCGGGGAGCTGTTTTTT. The chain combines TRBV4-1 with TRBJ2-2; TRBD2 agrees at 7 bases. V was pared by 4 bases and J by 6 bases, with 14 bases of the junction left unmatched. Looked up from germline, CDR1 is MGHRA and CDR2 is YSYEKL. CDR3 length: 17 amino acids.

This clone was counted a few times. The chain is built from TRBV28 and TRBJ1-1, with a possible D match to TRBD1 (5 bases). The CDR3 has 15 residues. The germline V gene has CDR1 MDHEN and CDR2 SYDVKM. V was trimmed by 7 bases and J by 2 bases, leaving 17 bases between them. The CDR3 protein is CASTEGRTKNTEAFF. CDR3 DNA: TGTGCCAGCACCGAAGGCCGGACAAAAAACACTGAAGCTTTCTTT. The full variable domain, completed using reference TRBV28 and TRBJ1-1, is DVKVTQSSRYLVKRTGEKVFLECVQDMDHENMFWYRQDPGLGLRLIYFSYDVKMKEKGDIPEGYSVSREKKERFSLILESASTNQTSMYLCASTEGRTKNTEAFFGQGTRLTVV.

V and J are TRBV4-1 and TRBJ2-7; TRBD1 aligns across 10 bases. From germline, CDR1 is MGHRA and CDR2 YSYEKL. V was clipped by 2 bases and J by 5 bases; unmatched bases: 3. The CDR3 contains 14 residues. The CDR3 region is CASSQPGQGNEQYF. In DNA, the CDR3 is TGCGCCAGCAGCCAACCGGGACAGGGGAACGAGCAGTACTTC.

The rearrangement joins TRBV6-1 to TRBJ1-2; D unresolved. Germline CDR1 MNHNS, CDR2 SASEGT. Trimming removed 0 bases from V and 8 bases from J, with 16 bases in between. The CDR3 loop spans 15 amino acids. The CDR3 reads CASSEAQVSSLGYTF. CDR3 sequence (DNA): TGTGCCAGCAGTGAAGCGCAGGTCTCCTCTCTGGGCTACACCTTC.

This clone was recorded once. One end of the junction does not line up with germline, which may come from a read error. The V and J genes are TRBV4-2 and TRBJ1-1; 10 positions match TRBD1. CDR3 size: 18 residues. Germline V CDR1 and CDR2: LGHNA, YNFKEQ. The CDR3 loop reads CASSRQKGQGPQNAEAFF. CDR3 DNA sequence: TGTGCCAGCAGCAGACAGAAGGGACAGGGGCCCCAGAACGCTGAAGCTTTCTTT.

The V and J genes are TRBV27 and TRBJ1-3; D possibly corresponds to TRBD1 (5 bases). Germline V gene sequence: CDR1 MNHEY, CDR2 SMNVEV (reference sequence). The CDR3 runs 16 residues. The V and J ends lost 5 bases and 2 bases respectively, with 16 bases between them. CDR3 sequence reads: CASSLQGRMAGNTIYF. CDR3 nucleotides: TGTGCCAGCAGTCTTCAGGGCAGGATGGCTGGAAACACCATATATTTT.

The chain is built from TRBV7-8 and TRBJ2-1, with 13 bases aligning to TRBD2. This CDR3 comprises 15 residues. From germline, CDR1 is SGHVS and CDR2 FQNEAQ. The V gene end was trimmed by 5 bases and the J gene end by 7 bases; junction bases not matched to a gene: 5. The CDR3 nucleotides read TGTGCCAGCAGCATGGGACTAGCGGGAAGTAATGAGCAGTTCTTC. Protein sequence: CASSMGLAGSNEQFF.

V and J are TRBV6-4 and TRBJ2-1; D unresolved. V was shortened by 3 bases and J by 4 bases, with 7 bases between the two germline ends. CDR3 size: 13 residues. Germline loops: CDR1 MRHNA, CDR2 SNTAGT. The CDR3 nucleotides are TGTGCCAGCAGTGAATTAGCTTACAATGAGCAGTTCTTC. Translating gives CASSELAYNEQFF.

The chain is built from TRBV6-1 and TRBJ2-3; D not resolved. Trimming cost V 4 bases and J 5 bases, with 4 bases left between them. Germline CDR1 and CDR2: MNHNS and SASEGT. The CDR3 has 11 amino acids. CDR3 bases: TGTGCCAGCAGTGTAAGAGATACGCAGTATTTT. It is translated as CASSVRDTQYF.

The chain links TRBV5-1 to TRBJ1-1; tentative D call: TRBD1 (6 bases). CDR3 length equals 17 residues. Germline CDR1 is SGHRS and CDR2 is YFSETQ. Deletions cut 2 bases from V and 6 bases from J, with 23 bases between. As DNA, the CDR3 is TGCGCCAGCAGCTTACGGGAAAATGAAGGGGGGCGGGCTGAAGCTTTCTTT. This codes for CASSLRENEGGRAEAFF.

This clone came up once. The chain couples TRBV18 to TRBJ2-7; 9 bases are shared with TRBD1. Germline values: CDR1 KGHSH, CDR2 LQKENI. This CDR3 is built from 16 residues. V dropped 3 bases and J dropped 7; count of bases not matched to a gene: 13. The CDR3 sequence: CASSPSDRGGYGEQYF. CDR3 sequence (DNA): TGTGCCAGCTCACCCTCGGACAGGGGTGGTTATGGAGAGCAGTACTTC.

This clone was observed a single time. The chain employs TRBV18 and TRBJ2-7, with 11 bases matching TRBD1. This CDR3 is built from 16 residues. In germline, CDR1 is KGHSH, CDR2 LQKENI. With 6 bases clipped from V and 4 bases from J, the junction kept 11 bases outside the gene matches. CDR3 residues: CASSKLPGQGGYEQYF. The CDR3 bases are TGTGCCAGCTCCAAACTCCCGGGACAGGGGGGGTACGAGCAGTACTTC.

The chain combines TRBV6-1 with TRBJ1-1; TRBD1 agrees at 7 bases. V shed 4 bases, J shed 1 base, and the junction held 6 bases outside the gene matches. In germline, CDR1 is MNHNS, CDR2 SASEGT. The CDR3 is 15 amino acids. The CDR3 DNA reads as TGTGCCAGCAGTGCCGGCACAGGGGCGAACACTGAAGCTTTCTTT. It codes for CASSAGTGANTEAFF.

This chain links TRBV15 with TRBJ2-5, with D unresolved. Trimming shortened V by 0 bases and J by 5 bases, and 13 bases separated the two germline ends. Per germline, CDR1 LNHNV and CDR2 YYDKDF (reference sequence). The CDR3 runs 15 residues. The DNA for the CDR3 is TGTGCCACCAGCAGAGACCCAAAATCGGTGGAGACCCAGTACTTC. Its translation is CATSRDPKSVETQYF.

A single count supports this clone. The V gene is TRBV14, the J gene TRBJ2-3; D ambiguous. V dropped 4 bases and J dropped 5 bases, with 4 bases sitting between them. Looked up from germline, CDR1 is SGHDN and CDR2 is FVKESK. This CDR3 has 11 residues. CDR3 bases: TGTGCCAGCAGCCTCTTAGATACGCAGTATTTT. Amino acids: CASSLLDTQYF.

Here the CDR3 reads CASSPELAKNIQYF. The CDR3 DNA follows: TGTGCCAGCAGCCCGGAGTTAGCCAAAAACATTCAGTACTTC. The chain carries TRBV25-1 and TRBJ2-4; no clear D. V was shortened by 6 bases and J by 0 bases, with 9 bases between the two germline ends. The CDR3 totals 14 residues. The V gene's germline CDR1 is MGHDK and CDR2 SYGVNS.

The genes are TRBV5-1 and TRBJ2-7, with D maybe TRBD2 (6 bases). Germline CDR1 reads SGHRS; CDR2 reads YFSETQ. V was shortened by 1 base and J by 0 bases, with 11 bases between the two germline ends. This CDR3 is 15 amino acids long. The CDR3 DNA reads as TGCGCCAGCAGCTTGTGGGGGGATACCTCCTACGAGCAGTACTTC. Protein product: CASSLWGDTSYEQYF.